These 27 T cell receptor beta chains originate from one sample sequenced in a study of T-cell memory formation after mild COVID-19. Using its own MiXCR run on the 5' RACE reads, TCRdb lists one record per CDR3 protein. The table includes roughly 300,000 distinct CDR3 sequences, 8% to 10% detected once. The sample taken for sequencing was PBMCs or a T cell subset sorted from them (not recorded which). All receptors derive from a man between 18 and 29 years old who had mild COVID-19 (a few samples of this study predate the infection). Cell type and time point are not known.

The chain couples TRBV7-2 to TRBJ2-5; D is possibly TRBD1 or TRBD2 (5 bases each). This CDR3 is 15 amino acids long. The V end was cut by 0 bases, the J end by 7 bases, with 15 bases between. Per germline, CDR1 SGHTA and CDR2 FQGNSA. CDR3 nucleotide sequence: TGTGCCAGCAGCTTAGCGGGGCTAGCCCGGGGGACCCAGTACTTC. The encoded protein is CASSLAGLARGTQYF.

This clonotype was picked up one time. The rearrangement joins TRBV7-9 to TRBJ2-3; 10 nucleotides align to TRBD2. Trimming cost V 5 bases and J 1 base; bases outside gene matches: 3. CDR3 size: 15 residues. The V gene's germline CDR1 is SEHNR and CDR2 FQNEAQ (reference sequence). The CDR3 loop is CASSDGTSGTDTQYF. CDR3 coding DNA: TGTGCCAGCAGCGATGGGACTAGCGGCACAGATACGCAGTATTTT.

This clonotype appeared a few times. This chain joins TRBV4-1 and TRBJ2-2, with D perhaps assigned TRBD1 or TRBD2 (6 bases each). V was shortened by 0 bases and J by 9 bases, with 26 bases between the two germline ends. The CDR3 runs to 19 residues. Germline V gene data show CDR1 as MGHRA and CDR2 as YSYEKL. The CDR3 protein is CASSQDRGDSLGMNRELFF. CDR3 in DNA: TGCGCCAGCAGCCAAGATAGGGGGGACTCGCTGGGCATGAACCGGGAGCTGTTTTTT.

This clonotype was counted many times. In DNA, the CDR3 is TGCAGCGTTAGGTGGGACACAGATACGCAGTATTTT. Protein: CSVRWDTDTQYF. J is TRBJ2-3 and V is TRBV29-1; D ambiguous. V was cut by 5 bases and J by 2 bases, with 8 bases left in between. The CDR3 length is 12 residues. Germline values: CDR1 SQVTM, CDR2 ANQGSEA.

This clonotype was detected ten times or more. V is TRBV7-8 and J is TRBJ2-3; 8 bases fit TRBD1. The CDR3 loop spans 16 amino acids. With 4 bases clipped from V and 1 base from J, the junction kept 7 bases outside the gene matches. CDR1 and CDR2 from the germline V gene are SGHVS and FQNEAQ. CDR3 bases: TGTGCCAGCAGCTACGGGACAGGAGCCCGCACAGATACGCAGTATTTT. It is translated as CASSYGTGARTDTQYF.

Many counts were recorded for this clonotype. V gene TRBV6-2 or TRBV6-3 combines with J gene TRBJ2-5, with TRBD2 identical over 9 bases. CDR3 length equals 16 residues. CDR1 and CDR2 from the germline V gene are MNHEY and SVGEGT. V shed 5 bases, J shed 1 base, and the junction held 8 bases outside the gene matches. CDR3 amino acids: CASSRGGGWPQETQYF. The CDR3 nucleotides are TGTGCCAGCAGTCGCGGGGGGGGCTGGCCCCAAGAGACCCAGTACTTC.

This clonotype has only a few counts. This chain uses TRBV7-6 with TRBJ2-3, with 7 bases fitting TRBD1. The CDR3 is made up of 15 amino acids. The junction had 11 bases not matched to a gene; V was cut back by 3 bases and J by 8 bases. Germline CDR1 and CDR2: SGHVS and FNYEAQ. CDR3 DNA: TGTGCCAGCAGCTTTGAGACAGGGCCCTCAGCTACGCAGTATTTT. Translated: CASSFETGPSATQYF. Together with reference TRBV7-6 and TRBJ2-3, the CDR3 gives the full variable domain: GAGVSQSPRYKVTKRGQDVALRCDPISGHVSLYWYRQALGQGPEFLTYFNYEAQQDKSGLPNDRFSAERPEGSISTLTIQRTEQRDSAMYRCASSFETGPSATQYFGPGTRLTVL.

The CDR3 reads CASSVEAATDTQYF. The CDR3 DNA is TGTGCCAGCAGCGTAGAAGCAGCCACAGATACGCAGTATTTT. This chain links TRBV9 with TRBJ2-3; the D is unclear. CDR1 and CDR2 from the germline V gene are SGDLS and YYNGEE. The V end lost 0 bases, the J end lost 2 bases, and 7 bases lay between the germline ends. The CDR3 runs 14 residues.

This clonotype was counted between two and nine times. V gene TRBV20-1 combines with J gene TRBJ2-1; 9 bases agree with TRBD1. J lost 0 bases, V lost 6 bases, and 6 bases had no gene match. This CDR3 has 15 amino acids. The germline CDR1 and CDR2 sequences are DFQATT and SNEGSKA (reference sequence). CDR3 residues: CSASKTGGSYNEQFF. As DNA, the CDR3 is TGCAGTGCAAGCAAGACAGGGGGCTCCTACAATGAGCAGTTCTTC.

This clonotype has at least ten counts. The CDR3 region has the DNA TGTGCCAGCAGTACCGGGACAGGGGACCAAGAGACCCAGTACTTC. Its translation is CASSTGTGDQETQYF. The rearrangement uses TRBV12-3 or TRBV12-4 and TRBJ2-5, with 10 bases lining up with TRBD1. V gave up 5 bases and J gave up 0 bases; unmatched junction bases: 3. The CDR3 contains 15 residues.

The gene calls are TRBV7-7 and TRBJ2-2, with a possible D match to TRBD1 (6 bases). CDR1 SSHAT and CDR2 FNYEAQ come from the germline V gene (reference sequence). V shed 5 bases and J shed 7 bases, with 11 bases lying between them. CDR3 size: 13 residues. CDR3 nucleotides: TGTGCCAGCAGCGGCAGGGGTGGCGGGGAGCTGTTTTTT. It encodes CASSGRGGGELFF.

V gene TRBV11-2 combines with J gene TRBJ2-1, with D possibly being TRBD1 (6 bases). V gave up 1 base and J gave up 1 base, with 11 bases separating them. CDR3 length equals 16 residues. Per the germline V gene, CDR1 is SGHAT and CDR2 is FQNNGV. This CDR3 reads CASSLVRTASYNEQFF. CDR3 DNA: TGTGCCAGCAGCTTAGTAAGGACAGCGTCCTACAATGAGCAGTTCTTC.

The sample holds many counts of this clonotype. The chain employs TRBV7-2 and TRBJ2-3; 12 bases map to TRBD2. Looked up from germline, CDR1 is SGHTA and CDR2 is FQGNSA. The CDR3 has 17 amino acids. The V gene end was trimmed by 0 bases and the J gene end by 2 bases; junction bases not matched to a gene: 3. CDR3 in DNA: TGTGCCAGCAGCTTAGCCACTAGCGGGGGGTTCACAGATACGCAGTATTTT. Translating gives CASSLATSGGFTDTQYF.

As concerns this clonotype: The CDR3 ends on some other residue instead of the conserved phenylalanine or tryptophan, so this is likely a read error. This sequence joins TRBV5-1 and TRBJ2-1; a weak D match, TRBD1 (7 bases). Germline CDR1 is SGHRS and CDR2 is YFSETQ. The CDR3 contains 15 residues. The ends were cut back, 4 bases at V and 4 bases at J, with 15 bases in the middle. CDR3 amino acids: CASSPQGGQYNEQFL. The CDR3 nucleotides read TGCGCCAGCAGCCCCCAGGGGGGTCAGTACAATGAGCAGTTCCTC.

The rearrangement links TRBV4-1 to TRBJ2-2; a weak D match, TRBD2 (6 bases). The CDR3 is 16 residues long. Trimming pared 0 bases from V and 0 bases from J, leaving 8 bases between. Germline V gene data show CDR1 as MGHRA and CDR2 as YSYEKL. The chain's CDR3 is CASSQEWGANTGELFF. CDR3 coding DNA: TGCGCCAGCAGCCAAGAGTGGGGGGCGAACACCGGGGAGCTGTTTTTT.

J is TRBJ2-7 and V is TRBV20-1, with D possibly TRBD1 on 6 matching bases. This CDR3 has 11 amino acids. The V gene's germline CDR1 is DFQATT and CDR2 SNEGSKA (reference sequence). Trimming removed 4 bases from V and 5 bases from J, with 9 bases in between. In nucleotides, the CDR3 is TGCAGTGCTAAACAGGGCCACGAGCAGTACTTC. This encodes CSAKQGHEQYF.

The rearrangement uses TRBV20-1 and TRBJ1-2; D unclear. V lost 4 bases to trimming and J lost 6 bases, with 21 bases between them. The CDR3 has 15 amino acids. The germline gives CDR1 DFQATT, CDR2 SNEGSKA (reference sequence). The CDR3 sequence: CSAIPSRRRSNGYTF. The CDR3 DNA follows: TGCAGTGCTATCCCGTCCCGCAGGCGGAGTAATGGCTACACCTTC.

This rearrangement joins TRBV7-2 to TRBJ1-2, with D possibly matching TRBD1 (6 bases). The germline V and J ends were trimmed by 3 bases and 7 bases, with 24 bases remaining between them. The CDR3 length is 17 residues. The V gene's germline CDR1 is SGHTA and CDR2 FQGNSA. Here the CDR3 DNA reads TGTGCCAGCAGCTTCCAAGCCCCGGCGACAGGATACGGTGGCTACACCTTC. Protein sequence: CASSFQAPATGYGGYTF.

Only a few counts were recorded for this clonotype. The V gene is TRBV4-1, the J gene TRBJ1-5; 10 positions agree with TRBD1. Germline V gives CDR1 MGHRA, CDR2 YSYEKL. The CDR3 covers 19 residues. J gave up 0 bases and V 0 bases, and 8 bases lay outside the gene matches. The CDR3 DNA reads TGCGCCAGCAGCCAAGATTCCCGGGACAGGGGCTATAGCAATCAGCCCCAGCATTTT. Its translation is CASSQDSRDRGYSNQPQHF.

This clonotype turned up a few times. J is TRBJ1-6 and V is TRBV9; no clear D. The CDR3 length is 14 residues. V lost 4 bases to trimming and J lost 11 bases, with 16 bases between them. CDR1 and CDR2 (germline): SGDLS, YYNGEE. CDR3 nucleotide sequence: TGTGCCAGCAGCCCCGCCGGTGGAGTCCCACCCCTCCACTTT. Residues: CASSPAGGVPPLHF.

Ten or more counts support this clonotype. CDR3 region: CASSFRTSRGNEQFF. CDR3 coding DNA: TGTGCCAGCAGTTTTCGGACTAGCAGGGGCAATGAGCAGTTCTTC. The chain carries TRBV27 and TRBJ2-1; the match to TRBD2 covers 8 bases. The CDR3 totals 15 residues. The trim removed 3 bases at V and 6 bases at J, leaving 7 bases unmatched. Germline assignment: CDR1 MNHEY and CDR2 SMNVEV (reference sequence).

The sample holds many counts of this clonotype. The CDR3, as DNA: TGTGCCAGCAGTTTATCAGGGGTACCAGATACGCAGTATTTT. It yields the protein CASSLSGVPDTQYF. The chain joins TRBV12-3 or TRBV12-4 to TRBJ2-3, with a weak D call TRBD1 (6 bases). The CDR3 is made up of 14 amino acids. The V and J ends lost 2 bases and 4 bases respectively, with 10 bases between them.

J is TRBJ2-1 and V is TRBV5-4; 11 nucleotides match TRBD2. Germline loops: CDR1 SGHNT, CDR2 YYREEE (reference sequence). The ends lost 5 bases at V and 2 bases at J; junction bases unmatched: 6. The CDR3 extends over 16 amino acids. The CDR3 region is CASSSLSGGAYNEQFF. In nucleotides, the CDR3 is TGTGCCAGCAGTTCCCTTAGCGGGGGGGCCTACAATGAGCAGTTCTTC.

Many counts were recorded for this clonotype. The chain combines TRBV10-3 with TRBJ1-2; D uncertain. The CDR3 spans 12 residues. CDR1 is ENHRY and CDR2 is SYGVKD in the germline V gene. The V end was cut by 3 bases, the J end by 7 bases, with 9 bases between. The CDR3 loop reads CAISDAGSGYTF. The CDR3 bases are TGTGCCATCAGTGACGCGGGCTCTGGCTACACCTTC.

This rearrangement joins TRBV4-2 to TRBJ2-7; D possibly corresponds to TRBD2 (6 bases). The germline V and J ends were trimmed by 4 bases and 1 base, with 11 bases remaining between them. The CDR3 contains 14 residues. Germline assignment: CDR1 LGHNA and CDR2 YNFKEQ. CDR3 sequence reads: CASSRGVESYEQYF. In DNA form, the CDR3 reads TGTGCCAGCAGCCGGGGGGTCGAGTCCTACGAGCAGTACTTC.

CDR3 region: CASSATGGQEAFF. CDR3 DNA sequence: TGTGCCAGCAGTGCAACAGGGGGCCAGGAAGCTTTCTTT. The chain has TRBV2 and TRBJ1-1; 9 nucleotides match TRBD1. The CDR3 sequence is 13 residues long. V dropped 4 bases and J dropped 8; count of bases not matched to a gene: 5. CDR1 SNHLY and CDR2 FYNNEI come from the germline V gene.

This clonotype was seen more than once but under ten times. This chain links TRBV6-5 with TRBJ1-2; maybe TRBD1 (6 bases). CDR3 length: 16 amino acids. Germline V CDR1 and CDR2: MNHEY, SVGAGI. With 2 bases removed from V and 2 bases from J, the gap between germline ends came to 15 bases. CDR3 coding DNA: TGTGCCAGCAGTTACCGAGCAGGGGAGGAGAACTATGGCTACACCTTC. Its translation is CASSYRAGEENYGYTF.